This T cell receptor (beta chain) stems from a study of shared clonotypes between healthy human individuals. Study conclusions and caveats: Among non-shared clonotypes, generation probabilities were lower than among those shared by all four donors.

Clones were read by immunoSEQ multiplex PCR, and TCRdb kept only the in-frame ones, dropping some. This table has 1,500,000 or so clones, approximately 97% appearing once. On this clone: What it binds is not known.

The receptor was derived from a man aged 25-45 years in good health. Input material: naive CD4+ T cells sorted from blood. Subset specified: CD45RA+ positively selected.

The CDR3 DNA reads TGTGCCAGCAGCTTGCCCGGGACTACCCACAATGAGCAGTTCTTC. Translation gives CASSLPGTTHNEQFF. The rearrangement links TRBV5-4 to TRBJ2-1, with 7 bases matching TRBD2. V dropped 1 base and J dropped 5; count of bases not matched to a gene: 6. CDR1 SGHNT and CDR2 YYREEE come from the germline V gene (reference sequence). The CDR3 totals 15 residues.